The 7 T cell receptor beta chains in this list originate from one sample, sequenced in a study of blood T cell repertoires in COVID-19. TCRdb keeps only in-frame clones here, not all; method: immunoSEQ multiplex PCR. The sample carries some 290,000 clones, approximately 87% recorded once. Material for sequencing was peripheral blood. These receptors came from a woman aged 25-40 years with COVID-19, enrolled during active disease.

This clone has just a few counts. This sequence joins TRBV6-5 and TRBJ1-3, with no clear D. Germline V lookup: CDR1 MNHEY, CDR2 SVGAGI. This CDR3 comprises 14 residues. The V gene lost 3 bases and the J gene lost 2 bases, with 8 bases spanning the gap. The CDR3: CASSYDGAGNTIYF. CDR3 bases: TGTGCCAGCAGTTATGACGGAGCTGGAAACACCATATATTTT.

This rearrangement joins TRBV4-1 to TRBJ1-2; 9 nucleotides agree with TRBD1. CDR1 is MGHRA and CDR2 is YSYEKL in the germline V gene. The V segment lost 3 bases and the J segment 5 bases; nucleotides outside the gene matches: 4. This CDR3 contains 14 residues. The CDR3 sequence: CASSQGQGKYGYTF. CDR3 sequence (DNA): TGCGCCAGCAGCCAGGGACAGGGAAAGTATGGCTACACCTTC.

This clone appeared once. The genes are TRBV2 and TRBJ1-5; D gene unclear. Germline values: CDR1 SNHLY, CDR2 FYNNEI. V lost 10 bases and J lost 4, with 14 bases in between. The CDR3 spans 13 residues. CDR3 protein: CATRRRENQPQHF. The DNA for the CDR3 is TGTGCCACCCGCCGGAGGGAGAATCAGCCCCAGCATTTT.

The gene calls are TRBV27 and TRBJ2-1; 7 nucleotides align to TRBD2. CDR3 length: 14 residues. The V and J ends lost 4 bases and 8 bases, in that order; junction bases with no gene match: 8. Germline CDR1 reads MNHEY; CDR2 reads SMNVEV (reference sequence). The CDR3 coding sequence is TGTGCCAGCAGTTCCCCAGTCCGGGAGGATGAGCAGTTCTTC. This gives the protein CASSSPVREDEQFF.

The V call is TRBV6-1, the J call TRBJ2-7; D gene unclear. Trimming took 3 bases from V and 4 from J, leaving 10 bases between them. The CDR3 has 13 residues. Germline V lookup: CDR1 MNHNS, CDR2 SASEGT. CDR3 loop: CASSDETRYEQYF. CDR3 nucleotide sequence: TGTGCCAGCAGTGACGAGACACGGTACGAGCAGTACTTC.

This clone has more than one count but fewer than ten. The rearrangement links TRBV27 to TRBJ1-5; a possible D gene is TRBD1 (5 bases). This CDR3 has 14 residues. V was clipped by 5 bases and J by 6 bases, with 14 bases between them. Germline CDR1 is MNHEY and CDR2 is SMNVEV (reference sequence). This CDR3 is CASSPKPRAQPQHF. DNA for the CDR3: TGTGCCAGCAGTCCGAAACCCAGGGCTCAGCCCCAGCATTTT.

The chain uses TRBV7-2 and TRBJ2-1; 7 bases are shared with TRBD2. J lost 7 bases, V lost 3 bases, and 9 bases had no gene match. CDR3 size: 15 residues. CDR1 is SGHTA, CDR2 FQGNSA, per germline. CDR3 sequence: CASSFPGGRRNEQFF. CDR3 DNA: TGTGCCAGCAGCTTTCCGGGAGGCCGTAGAAATGAGCAGTTCTTC.